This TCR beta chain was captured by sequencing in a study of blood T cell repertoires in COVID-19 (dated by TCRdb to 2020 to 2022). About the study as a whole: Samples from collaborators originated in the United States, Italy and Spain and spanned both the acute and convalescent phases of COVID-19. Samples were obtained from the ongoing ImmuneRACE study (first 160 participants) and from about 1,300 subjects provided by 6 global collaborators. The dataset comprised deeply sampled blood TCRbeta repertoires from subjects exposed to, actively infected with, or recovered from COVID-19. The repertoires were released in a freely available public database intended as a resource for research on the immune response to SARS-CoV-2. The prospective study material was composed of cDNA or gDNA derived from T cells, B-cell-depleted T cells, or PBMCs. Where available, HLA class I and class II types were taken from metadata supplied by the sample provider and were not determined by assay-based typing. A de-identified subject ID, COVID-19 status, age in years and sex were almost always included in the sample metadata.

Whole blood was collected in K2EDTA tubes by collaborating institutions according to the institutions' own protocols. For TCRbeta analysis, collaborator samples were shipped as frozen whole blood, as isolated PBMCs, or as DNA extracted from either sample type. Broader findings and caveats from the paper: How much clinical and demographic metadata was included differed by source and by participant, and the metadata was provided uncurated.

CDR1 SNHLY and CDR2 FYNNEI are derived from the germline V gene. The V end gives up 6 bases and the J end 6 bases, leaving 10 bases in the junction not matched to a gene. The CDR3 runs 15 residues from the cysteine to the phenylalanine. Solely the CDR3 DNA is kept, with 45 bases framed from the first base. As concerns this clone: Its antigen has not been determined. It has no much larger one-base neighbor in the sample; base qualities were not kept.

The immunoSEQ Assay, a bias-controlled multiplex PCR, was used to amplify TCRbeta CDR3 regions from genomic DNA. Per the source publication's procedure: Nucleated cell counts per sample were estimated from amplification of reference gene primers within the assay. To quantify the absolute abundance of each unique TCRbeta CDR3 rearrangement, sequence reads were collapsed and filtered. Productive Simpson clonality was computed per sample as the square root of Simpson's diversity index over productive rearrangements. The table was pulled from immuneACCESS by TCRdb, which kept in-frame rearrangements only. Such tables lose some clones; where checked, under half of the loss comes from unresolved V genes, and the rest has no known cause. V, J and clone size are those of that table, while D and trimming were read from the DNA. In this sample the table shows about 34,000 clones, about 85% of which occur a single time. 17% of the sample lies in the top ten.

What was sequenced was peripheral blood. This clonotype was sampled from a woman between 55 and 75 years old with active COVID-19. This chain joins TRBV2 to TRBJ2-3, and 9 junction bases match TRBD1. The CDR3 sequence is CASRPGQGNTDTQYF. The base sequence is TGTGCCAGCAGGCCCGGACAGGGGAATACGGATACGCAGTATTTT.